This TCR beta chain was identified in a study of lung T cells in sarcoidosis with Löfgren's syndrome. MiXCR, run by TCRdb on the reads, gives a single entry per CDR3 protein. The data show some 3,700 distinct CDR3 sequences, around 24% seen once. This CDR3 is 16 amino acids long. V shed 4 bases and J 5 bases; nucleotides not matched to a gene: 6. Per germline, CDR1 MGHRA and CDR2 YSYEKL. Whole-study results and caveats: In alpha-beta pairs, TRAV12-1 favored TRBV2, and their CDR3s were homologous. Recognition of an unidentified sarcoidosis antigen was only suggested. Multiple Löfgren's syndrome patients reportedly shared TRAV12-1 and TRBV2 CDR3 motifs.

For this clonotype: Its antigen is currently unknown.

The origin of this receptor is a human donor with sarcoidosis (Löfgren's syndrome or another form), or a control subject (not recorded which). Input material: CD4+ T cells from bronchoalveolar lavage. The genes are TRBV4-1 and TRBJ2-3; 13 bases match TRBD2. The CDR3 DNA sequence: TGCGCCAGCAGCCGATCAGGGACTAGCGGGGTAGATACGCAGTATTTT. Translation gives CASSRSGTSGVDTQYF.